Below are 2 T cell receptor beta chains sequenced from a single sample in a study of T cells in localized non-small cell lung cancer. Profiling relied on immunoSEQ multiplex PCR, and the TCRdb table lists in-frame clones only, not all of them. The sample holds around 25,000 clones, 75% to 90% seen once. Sample: peripheral blood, taken before any cancer treatment. The receptors come from a male donor at least 60 years old with stage II squamous cell lung carcinoma.

The chain employs TRBV2 and TRBJ2-3, with TRBD2 matching over 14 bases. The V and J ends lost 8 bases and 3 bases, in that order; junction bases with no gene match: 19. The CDR3 is 20 residues long. Germline V CDR1 and CDR2: SNHLY, FYNNEI. The CDR3 DNA sequence: TGTGCCAGCTGGGGCACGAGACTAGCGGGAGGGCCAAGTTCAACAGATACGCAGTATTTT. Translating gives CASWGTRLAGGPSSTDTQYF.

J is TRBJ1-4 and V is TRBV6-5; D unclear. V was cut by 6 bases and J by 4 bases, with 12 bases left in between. CDR1 is MNHEY, CDR2 SVGAGI, per germline. The CDR3 has 14 amino acids. CDR3 nucleotides: TGTGCCAGCAGCCCCTCCGGGAGTAATGAAAAACTGTTTTTT. Translating it yields CASSPSGSNEKLFF.